This entry lists 9 T cell receptor beta chains sequenced from one sample in a study of T cell responses to AZD1222 COVID-19 vaccine. Assay: immunoSEQ multiplex PCR; the TCRdb copy retains only in-frame clones and omits some. The sample consists of about 200,000 clones, about 94% of them appearing once. This sample comprised peripheral blood, obtained 28 days after the second AZD1222 dose. The receptors were sampled from an adult who received the AZD1222 COVID-19 vaccine.

This chain joins TRBV18 and TRBJ1-4; D remains ambiguous. The germline CDR1 and CDR2 sequences are KGHSH and LQKENI. V was trimmed by 6 bases and J by 7 bases, leaving 24 bases between them. The CDR3 extends over 17 amino acids. The CDR3 sequence: CASSSSFYASRAEKLFF. The CDR3 nucleotides are TGTGCCAGCTCGTCTAGTTTTTATGCGAGCCGGGCTGAAAAACTGTTTTTT.

In regard to this clone: Other DNA sequences in this sample translate to the same CDR3. The chain's CDR3 is CASSQRSANEKLFF. Written as DNA, the CDR3 is TGTGCCAGCAGCCAAAGGTCTGCTAATGAAAAACTGTTTTTT. The chain carries TRBV3-1 (or the pseudogene TRBV3-2) and TRBJ1-4; D is undetermined. The CDR3 has 14 amino acids. Trimming cost V 2 bases and J 3 bases, with 7 bases left between them. The germline CDR1 and CDR2 sequences are LGHDT and YNNKEL (reference sequence).

The chain uses TRBV7-2 and TRBJ2-3, with 12 positions matching TRBD2. The V segment lost 10 bases and the J segment 5 bases; nucleotides outside the gene matches: 4. CDR3 length: 13 residues. The germline V gene encodes CDR1 SGHTA and CDR2 FQGNSA. The CDR3 DNA sequence: TGTGCCACCTTACTAGCGGGGGGAGATACGCAGTATTTT. It encodes CATLLAGGDTQYF.

This chain connects TRBV7-2 to TRBJ1-4, with D uncertain. V was clipped by 2 bases and J by 5 bases, with 6 bases between them. CDR1 and CDR2 (germline): SGHTA, FQGNSA. The CDR3 contains 13 residues. This CDR3 reads CASSLRTNEKLFF. The CDR3, as DNA: TGTGCCAGCAGCTTACGGACGAATGAAAAACTGTTTTTT.

The V call is TRBV19, the J call TRBJ1-2, with D perhaps TRBD1 (5 bases). Germline CDR1 is LNHDA and CDR2 is SQIVND (reference sequence). CDR3 length: 13 amino acids. V was pared by 7 bases and J by 4 bases, with 13 bases between. CDR3 in DNA: TGTGCCAGTATCCCAGGGCAGGGCTATGGCTACACCTTC. Its protein product is CASIPGQGYGYTF. The complete variable domain, with remaining parts taken from reference TRBV19 and TRBJ1-2, reads DGGITQSPKYLFRKEGQNVTLSCEQNLNHDAMYWYRQDPGQGLRLIYYSQIVNDFQKGDIAEGYSVSREKKESFPLTVTSAQKNPTAFYLCASIPGQGYGYTFGSGTRLTVV.

The V call is TRBV3-1 (or the pseudogene TRBV3-2), the J call TRBJ1-4; D is perhaps TRBD1 (5 bases). Trimming took 4 bases from V and 0 from J, leaving 12 bases between them. CDR3 length equals 16 residues. Germline V gene sequence: CDR1 LGHDT, CDR2 YNNKEL (reference sequence). This chain's CDR3 is CASSLHRQTTNEKLFF. The CDR3 DNA reads as TGTGCCAGCAGCCTTCATAGACAGACAACTAATGAAAAACTGTTTTTT.

The chain combines TRBV27 with TRBJ1-2, with D possibly TRBD1 on 6 matching bases. CDR1 and CDR2 (germline): MNHEY, SMNVEV (reference sequence). The CDR3 is 17 residues long. Trimming stripped 0 bases from V and 3 bases from J, with 17 bases between. The CDR3 here is CASSLSAQGGFDYGYTF. In nucleotides, the CDR3 is TGTGCCAGCAGTTTATCAGCACAGGGTGGGTTTGACTATGGCTACACCTTC.

This clone was detected only once. The J gene is TRBJ1-2, the V gene TRBV9; possible D gene TRBD1, 5 bases. Per the germline V gene, CDR1 is SGDLS and CDR2 is YYNGEE. V shed 4 bases and J shed 6 bases, with 19 bases lying between them. The CDR3 runs to 15 residues. The CDR3 region is CASSPMGTTRDGYTF. In DNA form, the CDR3 reads TGTGCCAGCAGCCCCATGGGGACTACAAGGGATGGCTACACCTTC.

This sequence joins TRBV29-1 and TRBJ1-1; D not resolved. Germline loops: CDR1 SQVTM, CDR2 ANQGSEA. The CDR3 is made up of 13 amino acids. Trimming left V 1 base short and J 2 bases short, with 8 bases between. CDR3 nucleotide sequence: TGCAGCGTTGAAGGGGGATTTAACACTGAAGCTTTCTTT. Protein product: CSVEGGFNTEAFF.